The 9 T cell receptor beta chains listed next were all sequenced from one sample in a study of cytomegalovirus exposure and HLA in healthy donors. Data came from immunoSEQ multiplex PCR; TCRdb stores just in-frame clones and leaves some out. This table has roughly 150,000 clones, roughly 89% appearing once. The sample consisted of PBMCs. Receptors originate from a woman aged 18-35 years in good health and CMV-seropositive.

This clone was seen once. The V call is TRBV5-6, the J call TRBJ2-5; D call uncertain. The V and J ends lost 2 bases and 5 bases respectively, with 16 bases between them. Germline V gene sequence: CDR1 SGHDT, CDR2 YYEEEE. This CDR3 contains 15 residues. CDR3 protein: CASSFTRVVVETQYF. CDR3 DNA sequence: TGTGCCAGCAGCTTTACTCGTGTAGTTGTTGAGACCCAGTACTTC. The whole variable domain, remainder taken from reference TRBV5-6 and TRBJ2-5, is DAGVTQSPTHLIKTRGQQVTLRCSPKSGHDTVSWYQQALGQGPQFIFQYYEEEERQRGNFPDRFSGHQFPNYSSELNVNALLLGDSALYLCASSFTRVVVETQYFGPGTRLLVL.

The chain links TRBV27 to TRBJ2-2, with a tentative D call TRBD1 (5 bases). Germline-derived CDR1 and CDR2 are MNHEY and SMNVEV (reference sequence). The ends were cut back, 6 bases at V and 4 bases at J, with 15 bases in the middle. The CDR3 extends over 15 amino acids. The CDR3 is CASRVQVISTGELFF. The CDR3 DNA reads as TGTGCCAGCAGAGTACAGGTTATTAGCACCGGGGAGCTGTTTTTT.

The chain carries TRBV19 and TRBJ1-5; 12 bases are shared with TRBD1. V lost 3 bases, J lost 4 bases, and 19 bases stayed unmatched. The CDR3 contains 21 residues. Looked up from germline, CDR1 is LNHDA and CDR2 is SQIVND (reference sequence). The CDR3 reads CASSMWGQGAYSPLRNQPQHF. CDR3 DNA: TGTGCCAGTAGTATGTGGGGACAGGGGGCTTATTCCCCCCTGAGGAATCAGCCCCAGCATTTT.

The gene calls are TRBV6-4 and TRBJ2-1, with 13 bases aligning to TRBD2. Germline V gives CDR1 MRHNA, CDR2 SNTAGT. V lost 3 bases to trimming and J lost 5 bases; unmatched junction nucleotides: 1. This CDR3 is built from 15 residues. The CDR3 loop is CASSEGLAGDNEQFF. CDR3 nucleotide sequence: TGTGCCAGCAGTGAAGGACTAGCGGGAGACAATGAGCAGTTCTTC.

The chain has TRBV30 and TRBJ2-7; D is undetermined. CDR3 size: 11 residues. Germline lookup yields CDR1 GTSNPN and CDR2 SVGIG (reference sequence). Trimming cost V 4 bases and J 2 bases, with 6 bases left between them. The CDR3 reads CAWTTTYEQYF. CDR3 sequence (DNA): TGTGCCTGGACAACTACCTACGAGCAGTACTTC.

This chain uses TRBV2 with TRBJ2-3; D perhaps matches TRBD2 (5 bases). The CDR3 loop spans 16 amino acids. V lost 3 bases to trimming and J lost 0 bases, with 13 bases between them. Germline CDR1 is SNHLY and CDR2 is FYNNEI. CDR3 amino acids: CASSDRAGGSTDTQYF. The CDR3, as DNA: TGTGCCAGCAGTGATAGGGCGGGCGGTAGCACAGATACGCAGTATTTT. The whole variable domain, remainder taken from reference TRBV2 and TRBJ2-3, is EPEVTQTPSHQVTQMGQEVILRCVPISNHLYFYWYRQILGQKVEFLVSFYNNEISEKSEIFDDQFSVERPDGSNFTLKIRSTKLEDSAMYFCASSDRAGGSTDTQYFGPGTRLTVL.

The rearrangement joins TRBV2 to TRBJ2-7, with 8 positions matching TRBD1. Per germline, CDR1 SNHLY and CDR2 FYNNEI. CDR3 length: 15 amino acids. V lost 1 base, J lost 2 bases, and 4 bases stayed unmatched. This CDR3 is CASSEGTGSPYEQYF. CDR3 bases: TGTGCCAGCAGTGAAGGGACAGGGTCCCCCTACGAGCAGTACTTC. The entire variable domain, with the rest obtained from reference TRBV2 and TRBJ2-7, is as follows: EPEVTQTPSHQVTQMGQEVILRCVPISNHLYFYWYRQILGQKVEFLVSFYNNEISEKSEIFDDQFSVERPDGSNFTLKIRSTKLEDSAMYFCASSEGTGSPYEQYFGPGTRLTVT.

This clone occurred a few times. The J gene is TRBJ2-3, the V gene TRBV5-1; a weak D match, TRBD1 (5 bases). The germline V gene has CDR1 SGHRS and CDR2 YFSETQ. The CDR3 runs 15 residues. The germline V and J ends were trimmed by 6 bases and 2 bases, with 16 bases remaining between them. Here the CDR3 DNA reads TGCGCCAGCACCCCGATGGGGCTGCACACAGATACGCAGTATTTT. Residues: CASTPMGLHTDTQYF.

This clone is a singleton in its sample. This chain joins TRBV7-2 and TRBJ2-7, with a tentative D call TRBD2 (5 bases). The germline V and J ends were trimmed by 4 bases and 7 bases, with 20 bases remaining between them. The CDR3 consists of 15 residues. The V gene's germline CDR1 is SGHTA and CDR2 FQGNSA. This CDR3 reads CASSSTGMLLLEQYF. The CDR3 nucleotides are TGTGCCAGCAGCTCAACCGGGATGCTCCTCTTGGAGCAGTACTTC.